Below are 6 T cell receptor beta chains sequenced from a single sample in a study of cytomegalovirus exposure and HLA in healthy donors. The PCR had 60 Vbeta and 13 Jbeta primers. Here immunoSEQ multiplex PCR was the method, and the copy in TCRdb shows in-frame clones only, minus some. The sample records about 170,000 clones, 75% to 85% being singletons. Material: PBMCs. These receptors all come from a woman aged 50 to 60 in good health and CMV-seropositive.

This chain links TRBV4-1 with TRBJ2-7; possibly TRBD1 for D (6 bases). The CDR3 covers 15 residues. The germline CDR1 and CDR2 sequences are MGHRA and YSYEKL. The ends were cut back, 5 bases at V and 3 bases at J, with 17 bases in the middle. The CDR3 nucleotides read TGCGCCAGCAGCACAAGACAGGCTAATCGCTACGAGCAGTACTTC. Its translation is CASSTRQANRYEQYF.

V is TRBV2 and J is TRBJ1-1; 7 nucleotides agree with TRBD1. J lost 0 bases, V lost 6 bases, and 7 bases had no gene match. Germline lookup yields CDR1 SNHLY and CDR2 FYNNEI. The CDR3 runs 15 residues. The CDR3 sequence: CASSAPGQMNTEAFF. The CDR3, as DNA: TGTGCCAGCAGCGCCCCGGGACAGATGAACACTGAAGCTTTCTTT.

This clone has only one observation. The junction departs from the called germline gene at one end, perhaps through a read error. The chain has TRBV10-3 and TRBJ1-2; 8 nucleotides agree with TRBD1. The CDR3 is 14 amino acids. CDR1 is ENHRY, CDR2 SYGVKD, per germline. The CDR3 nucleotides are TGTGCCGTAAGGGGGTCCGGGACAGGTTTAAGCCCACACTTC. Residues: CAVRGSGTGLSPHF.

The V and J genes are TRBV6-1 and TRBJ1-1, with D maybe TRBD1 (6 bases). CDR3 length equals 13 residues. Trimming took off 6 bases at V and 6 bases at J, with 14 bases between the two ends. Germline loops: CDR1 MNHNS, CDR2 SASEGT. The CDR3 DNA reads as TGTGCCAGCAGCCGCCCAGGGGCCCCTGAAGCTTTCTTT. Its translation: CASSRPGAPEAFF.

CDR3 nucleotide sequence: TGTGCCAGCAGCTTACGGGGGACAGAGGATCAGCCCCAGCATTTT. Amino acid sequence: CASSLRGTEDQPQHF. V and J are TRBV21-1 and TRBJ1-5; the D call of TRBD1 is as the table states it, not checked on the DNA. TRBV21-1 is an annotated pseudogene. The CDR3 is 15 amino acids.

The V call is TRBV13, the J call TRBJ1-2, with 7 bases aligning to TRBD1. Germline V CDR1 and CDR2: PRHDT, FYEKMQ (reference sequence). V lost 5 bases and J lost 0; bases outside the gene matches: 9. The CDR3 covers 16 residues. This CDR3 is CASSQGGQATNYGYTF. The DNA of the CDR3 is TGTGCCAGCAGCCAGGGGGGACAAGCTACTAACTATGGCTACACCTTC.